This T cell receptor beta chain originates from a study of PD-1 blockade in classical Hodgkin lymphoma. Whole-study findings and limits: Before treatment, complete responders showed about the same diversity as newly diagnosed patients. Diversity in CD4+ TCRs, unlike that measured in CD8+ TCRs, had risen significantly by C4D1.

The time point denotes: cycle 4 day 1 (C4D1), after five to seven weeks of nivolumab. Each patient experienced a relapse that followed autologous stem cell transplantation, and brentuximab vedotin exposure varied. Negative selection with magnetic separation was used to purify CD4+ T cells from thawed PBMCs. Germline V gives CDR1 SGDLS, CDR2 YYNGEE. The CDR3 length is 15 residues. The germline V and J ends were trimmed by 4 bases and 6 bases, with 17 bases remaining between them. On this clone itself: Antigen specificity is unknown.

Assay: immunoSEQ multiplex PCR; the TCRdb copy retains only in-frame clones and omits some. The sample has 10,000 to 15,000 clones, about 86% seen once. The TCR originated in a human donor with classical Hodgkin lymphoma. The sequences come from CD4+ T cells from blood, collected before the fourth cycle of nivolumab. The gene calls are TRBV9 and TRBJ1-5; D call uncertain. The CDR3 loop is CASSSEGATGQPQHF. In DNA, the CDR3 is TGTGCCAGCAGCTCGGAGGGAGCGACTGGTCAGCCCCAGCATTTT.